These 28 T cell receptor beta chains were sequenced from one sample in a study of blood T cell repertoires in COVID-19. This table comes from immunoSEQ multiplex PCR, and its TCRdb copy is limited to in-frame clones, with some not included. Counted here are 250,000 or so clones, 85% to 90% occurring once; the ten biggest clones make up approximately 1.3%. The sequencing sample was made of peripheral blood. The receptors derive from a man at least 80 years old with acute or convalescent COVID-19.

In nucleotides, the CDR3 is TGTGCCAGCACTCACCGGACAGCAACTAATGAAAAACTGTTTTTT. It translates to CASTHRTATNEKLFF. The J gene is TRBJ1-4, the V gene TRBV6-5; D may be TRBD1 (6 bases). The CDR3 spans 15 residues. Germline loops: CDR1 MNHEY, CDR2 SVGAGI. The V and J ends lost 7 bases and 0 bases respectively, with 12 bases between them.

In this sample, this clone turned up once. V gene TRBV5-4 combines with J gene TRBJ2-1; 9 bases are shared with TRBD2. CDR1 SGHNT and CDR2 YYREEE come from the germline V gene (reference sequence). The CDR3 consists of 16 residues. Trimming removed 3 bases from V and 1 base from J; junction bases left unmatched: 5. The CDR3 loop reads CASSSLTSGSYNEQFF. The CDR3, as DNA: TGTGCCAGCAGCTCCCTGACTAGCGGATCCTACAATGAGCAGTTCTTC. Together with reference TRBV5-4 and TRBJ2-1, the CDR3 gives the full variable domain: ETGVTQSPTHLIKTRGQQVTLRCSSQSGHNTVSWYQQALGQGPQFIFQYYREEENGRGNFPPRFSGLQFPNYSSELNVNALELDDSALYLCASSSLTSGSYNEQFFGPGTRLTVL.

The chain joins TRBV27 to TRBJ2-3, with 14 bases that match TRBD2. CDR3 size: 16 residues. Germline CDR1 and CDR2: MNHEY and SMNVEV (reference sequence). After removal of 5 bases from V and 6 bases from J, the junction contained 7 bases not matched to a gene. In nucleotides, the CDR3 is TGTGCCAGCAGTAAGACTAGCGGGAGGGTTCTCGATACGCAGTATTTT. This translates into CASSKTSGRVLDTQYF.

The genes are TRBV7-9 and TRBJ1-1; a weak D match, TRBD1 (5 bases). Trimming left V 1 base short and J 5 bases short, with 11 bases between. There are 14 residues in the CDR3. CDR1 and CDR2 from the germline V gene are SEHNR and FQNEAQ (reference sequence). The CDR3 sequence: CASSLGGRVTEAFF. Here the CDR3 DNA reads TGTGCCAGCAGCTTAGGAGGCAGGGTGACTGAAGCTTTCTTT.

The rearrangement joins TRBV9 to TRBJ1-1, with D tentatively TRBD1 (6 bases). Trimming left V 2 bases short and J 2 bases short, with 16 bases between. CDR1 is SGDLS and CDR2 is YYNGEE in the germline V gene. The CDR3 is 16 residues long. The CDR3 sequence: CASSVGSVGGNTEAFF. CDR3 DNA sequence: TGTGCCAGCAGCGTGGGGTCTGTTGGGGGCAACACTGAAGCTTTCTTT.

The rearrangement links TRBV7-2 to TRBJ2-1; maybe TRBD2 (6 bases). This CDR3 region has 14 residues. The germline V gene has CDR1 SGHTA and CDR2 FQGNSA. Between the trimmed V and J ends, which lost 5 bases and 10 bases, there was a span of 18 bases. The CDR3 spells CASSPPTSSAEQFF. CDR3 nucleotide sequence: TGTGCCAGCAGCCCTCCCACATCTAGCGCCGAGCAGTTCTTC.

This clone was recorded once. The chain is built from TRBV12-3 or TRBV12-4 and TRBJ1-2; D is uncertain. Trimming took 2 bases from V and 4 from J, leaving 5 bases between them. This CDR3 spans 12 amino acids. The CDR3 DNA reads as TGTGCCAGCAGTTTAACTGTCTATGGCTACACCTTC. Translation: CASSLTVYGYTF.

The V and J genes are TRBV13 and TRBJ2-1; D might be TRBD2 (6 bases). This CDR3 is 14 amino acids long. Deletions cut 5 bases from V and 7 bases from J, with 15 bases between. The germline CDR1 and CDR2 sequences are PRHDT and FYEKMQ (reference sequence). CDR3 coding DNA: TGTGCCAGCAGCCCACGGGGCGGGGCTAATGAGCAGTTCTTC. Its translation is CASSPRGGANEQFF.

Here the CDR3 reads CSVAGTGNTDTQYF. The CDR3 nucleotides read TGCAGCGTTGCCGGGACAGGGAACACAGATACGCAGTATTTT. The V and J genes are TRBV29-1 and TRBJ2-3; 9 bases are a match to TRBD1. The V and J ends lost 4 bases and 2 bases, in that order; junction bases with no gene match: 4. Germline CDR1 is SQVTM and CDR2 is ANQGSEA. This CDR3 has 14 residues.

This sequence joins TRBV6-5 and TRBJ1-5, with D tentatively TRBD1 (5 bases). Germline V gene lookup returns CDR1 MNHEY and CDR2 SVGAGI. The CDR3 runs 14 residues. Trimming shortened V by 2 bases and J by 1 base, and 6 bases separated the two germline ends. The DNA of the CDR3 is TGTGCCAGCAGTTACGCAGGGAGCAATCAGCCCCAGCATTTT. This gives the protein CASSYAGSNQPQHF.

The chain combines TRBV2 with TRBJ2-7, with 7 bases matching TRBD1. Per the germline V gene, CDR1 is SNHLY and CDR2 is FYNNEI. This CDR3 has 12 residues. J gave up 3 bases and V 6 bases, and 2 bases lay outside the gene matches. CDR3 bases: TGTGCCAGCAGGGACAGGATCTACGAGCAGTACTTC. Translation gives CASRDRIYEQYF.

The chain recombines TRBV4-3 with TRBJ1-2, with no clear D. V was shortened by 3 bases and J by 5 bases, with 7 bases between the two germline ends. In germline, CDR1 is LGHNA, CDR2 YSLEER. This CDR3 contains 12 residues. This CDR3 reads CASSQGRYGYTF. The CDR3 DNA follows: TGCGCCAGCAGCCAGGGCAGGTATGGCTACACCTTC.

The chain combines TRBV2 with TRBJ1-1; D is uncertain. Trimming cost V 7 bases and J 3 bases, with 9 bases left between them. This CDR3 has 12 amino acids. Germline-derived CDR1 and CDR2 are SNHLY and FYNNEI. The CDR3 spells CASTAGYTEAFF. The CDR3 nucleotides read TGTGCCAGCACGGCAGGCTACACTGAAGCTTTCTTT. Full variable domain (remainder filled in from reference TRBV2 and TRBJ1-1): EPEVTQTPSHQVTQMGQEVILRCVPISNHLYFYWYRQILGQKVEFLVSFYNNEISEKSEIFDDQFSVERPDGSNFTLKIRSTKLEDSAMYFCASTAGYTEAFFGQGTRLTVV.

The CDR3, as DNA: TGTGCCAGCAGCCACATCCTAGCGTTGTACAATGAGCAGTTCTTC. Its translation: CASSHILALYNEQFF. The chain combines TRBV14 with TRBJ2-1, with a weak D call TRBD2 (6 bases). From germline, CDR1 is SGHDN and CDR2 FVKESK. The ends were cut back, 3 bases at V and 4 bases at J, with 13 bases in the middle. The CDR3 has 15 amino acids.

The CDR3 spells CASTYGGAGYGYTF. The CDR3 nucleotides are TGTGCCAGCACCTACGGGGGGGCCGGCTATGGCTACACCTTC. This sequence joins TRBV7-2 and TRBJ1-2, with a weak D call TRBD1 (6 bases). The CDR3 has 14 residues. Germline lookup yields CDR1 SGHTA and CDR2 FQGNSA. V was cut by 7 bases and J by 4 bases, with 16 bases left in between.

The chain carries TRBV9 and TRBJ2-1; D perhaps matches TRBD2 (6 bases). This CDR3 comprises 14 residues. CDR1 SGDLS and CDR2 YYNGEE come from the germline V gene. Deletions cut 0 bases from V and 4 bases from J, with 8 bases between. In DNA, the CDR3 is TGTGCCAGCAGCGTAGCGACTAGGTACAATGAGCAGTTCTTC. This encodes CASSVATRYNEQFF.

The chain recombines TRBV7-8 with TRBJ2-7, with 7 bases aligning to TRBD1. This CDR3 is built from 18 residues. CDR1 and CDR2 from the germline V gene are SGHVS and FQNEAQ. V gave up 7 bases and J gave up 3 bases; unmatched junction bases: 21. CDR3: CASTLDIIYRDSNYEQYF. As DNA, the CDR3 is TGTGCCAGCACCCTAGACATCATTTACCGGGACAGCAACTACGAGCAGTACTTC.

The chain is built from TRBV7-2 and TRBJ2-1; 8 bases match TRBD2. Germline lookup yields CDR1 SGHTA and CDR2 FQGNSA. The ends lost 5 bases at V and 4 bases at J; junction bases unmatched: 7. This CDR3 comprises 15 residues. CDR3 DNA: TGTGCCAGCAGCAAGACGGGACTAGATTACAATGAGCAGTTCTTC. Amino acid sequence: CASSKTGLDYNEQFF.

J is TRBJ2-7 and V is TRBV5-8; unclear D gene. CDR3 length equals 13 residues. Trimming removed 1 base from V and 0 bases from J, with 5 bases in between. Looked up from germline, CDR1 is SGHTS and CDR2 is YDEGEE. CDR3 sequence: CASSLTASYEQYF. The CDR3 coding sequence is TGTGCCAGCAGCTTGACAGCCTCCTACGAGCAGTACTTC.

This chain joins TRBV9 and TRBJ2-5, with D perhaps matching TRBD2 (5 bases). Trimming took 0 bases from V and 2 from J, leaving 8 bases between them. The CDR3 length is 14 residues. Per germline, CDR1 SGDLS and CDR2 YYNGEE. The CDR3 region is CASSVGAGQETQYF. CDR3 coding DNA: TGTGCCAGCAGCGTAGGGGCGGGTCAAGAGACCCAGTACTTC.

The genes are TRBV2 and TRBJ2-7; 8 nucleotides match TRBD1. This CDR3 is 13 amino acids long. The V gene end was trimmed by 7 bases and the J gene end by 3 bases; junction bases not matched to a gene: 5. The germline CDR1 and CDR2 sequences are SNHLY and FYNNEI. The CDR3 coding sequence is TGTGCCAGCAAAGGGACAGGTCGCTACGAGCAGTACTTC. Amino acid sequence: CASKGTGRYEQYF.

The chain carries TRBV2 and TRBJ2-5, with 9 bases that match TRBD2. CDR1 is SNHLY, CDR2 FYNNEI, per germline. This CDR3 is 16 amino acids long. V lost 2 bases, J lost 7 bases, and 11 bases stayed unmatched. The CDR3 DNA is TGTGCCAGCAGTGAAAGGAGCGGGAGGTACCGAGTGACCCAGTACTTC. Translated, it gives CASSERSGRYRVTQYF.

The chain has TRBV6-2 or TRBV6-3 and TRBJ1-1, with D possibly matching TRBD1 (5 bases). This CDR3 spans 12 amino acids. The germline V and J ends were trimmed by 5 bases and 6 bases, with 10 bases remaining between them. Germline loops: CDR1 MNHEY, CDR2 SVGEGT. Here the CDR3 reads CASSKGLPEAFF. As DNA, the CDR3 is TGTGCCAGCAGTAAGGGGTTACCTGAAGCTTTCTTT.

V gene TRBV21-1 combines with J gene TRBJ1-4; TRBD1, the table's D call, was not compared with the DNA. TRBV21-1 is classified as a pseudogene. The CDR3 spans 18 residues. The CDR3 DNA is TGTGCCAGCAGCACCCGACGATTACAGGGGGCACAGGAAGAAAAACTGTTTTTT. The encoded protein is CASSTRRLQGAQEEKLFF.

V usage is TRBV5-5 and J usage is TRBJ2-7; D may be TRBD1 (6 bases). V was shortened by 1 base and J by 2 bases, with 13 bases between the two germline ends. CDR3 length: 15 residues. The germline CDR1 and CDR2 sequences are SGHKS and YYEKEE (reference sequence). DNA for the CDR3: TGTGCCAGCAGCTTGTATGCAGGGGCCCCCTACGAGCAGTACTTC. It codes for CASSLYAGAPYEQYF. Using reference TRBV5-5 and TRBJ2-7 for the parts outside the CDR3, the full variable domain is DAGVTQSPTHLIKTRGQQVTLRCSPISGHKSVSWYQQVLGQGPQFIFQYYEKEERGRGNFPDRFSARQFPNYSSELNVNALLLGDSALYLCASSLYAGAPYEQYFGPGTRLTVT.

As for this clone: At one end the junction does not follow the germline gene, possibly because of a read error. This chain links TRBV2 with TRBJ1-2, with TRBD1 matching over 7 bases. Germline V gene sequence: CDR1 SNHLY, CDR2 FYNNEI. The CDR3 runs 15 residues. The CDR3 coding sequence is TGTGCCAGCATCGAGGGGGTCGGGTCAGGGGGTCCCCGTGCCTTC. Translated, it gives CASIEGVGSGGPRAF.

The genes are TRBV28 and TRBJ2-7; 7 bases align to TRBD1. The ends lost 6 bases at V and 0 bases at J; junction bases unmatched: 8. This CDR3 is 15 amino acids long. Germline CDR1 and CDR2: MDHEN and SYDVKM. For the CDR3, the DNA is TGTGCCAGCAGCCCCGGGACAGAGAGCTCCTACGAGCAGTACTTC. It codes for CASSPGTESSYEQYF.

This chain connects TRBV11-2 to TRBJ2-5; D is possibly TRBD2 (7 bases). The CDR3 contains 18 residues. CDR1 is SGHAT and CDR2 is FQNNGV in the germline V gene. V lost 1 base and J lost 2, with 20 bases in between. The CDR3 region is CASSLAVWGPGGQETQYF. The CDR3 DNA follows: TGTGCCAGCAGCTTAGCGGTTTGGGGGCCCGGGGGGCAAGAGACCCAGTACTTC.